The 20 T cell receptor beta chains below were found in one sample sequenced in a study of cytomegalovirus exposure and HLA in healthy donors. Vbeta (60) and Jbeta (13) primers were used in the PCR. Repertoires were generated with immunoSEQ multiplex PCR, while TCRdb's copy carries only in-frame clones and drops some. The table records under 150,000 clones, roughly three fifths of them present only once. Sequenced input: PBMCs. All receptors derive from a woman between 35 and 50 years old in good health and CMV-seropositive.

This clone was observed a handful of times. This chain's CDR3 is CASSRTGPSYEQYF. In nucleotides, the CDR3 is TGTGCCAGCAGCAGGACAGGGCCCTCCTACGAGCAGTACTTC. The J gene is TRBJ2-7, the V gene TRBV7-9, with 8 bases aligning to TRBD1. V was pared by 5 bases and J by 0 bases, with 3 bases of the junction left unmatched. CDR1 SEHNR and CDR2 FQNEAQ come from the germline V gene (reference sequence). The CDR3 sequence is 14 residues long.

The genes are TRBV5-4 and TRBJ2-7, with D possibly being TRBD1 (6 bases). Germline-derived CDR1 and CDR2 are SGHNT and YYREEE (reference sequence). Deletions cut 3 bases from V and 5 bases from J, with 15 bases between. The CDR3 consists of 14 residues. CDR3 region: CASSWTDRPDEQYF. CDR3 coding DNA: TGTGCCAGCAGCTGGACGGACAGACCAGACGAGCAGTACTTC. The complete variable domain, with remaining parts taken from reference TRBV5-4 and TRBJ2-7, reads ETGVTQSPTHLIKTRGQQVTLRCSSQSGHNTVSWYQQALGQGPQFIFQYYREEENGRGNFPPRFSGLQFPNYSSELNVNALELDDSALYLCASSWTDRPDEQYFGPGTRLTVT.

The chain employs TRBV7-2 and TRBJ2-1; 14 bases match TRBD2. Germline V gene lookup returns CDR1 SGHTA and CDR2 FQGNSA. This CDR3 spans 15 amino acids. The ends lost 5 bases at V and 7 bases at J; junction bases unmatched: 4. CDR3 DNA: TGTGCCAGCAGCCTGACTAGCGGGAGGGTAAATGAGCAGTTCTTC. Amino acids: CASSLTSGRVNEQFF.

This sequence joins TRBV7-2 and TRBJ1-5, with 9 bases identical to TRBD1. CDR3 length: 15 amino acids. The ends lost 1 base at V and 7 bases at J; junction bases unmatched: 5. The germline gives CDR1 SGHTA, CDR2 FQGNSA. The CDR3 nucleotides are TGTGCCAGCAGCTTAGTTGGGACAGGGAAACAGCCCCAGCATTTT. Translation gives CASSLVGTGKQPQHF.

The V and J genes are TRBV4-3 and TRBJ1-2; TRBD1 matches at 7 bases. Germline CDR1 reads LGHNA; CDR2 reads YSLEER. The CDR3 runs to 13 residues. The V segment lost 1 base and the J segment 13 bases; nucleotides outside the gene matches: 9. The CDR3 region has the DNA TGCGCCAGCAGCCAAGCGCCGGGACAGCTGCTCACCTTC. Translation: CASSQAPGQLLTF.

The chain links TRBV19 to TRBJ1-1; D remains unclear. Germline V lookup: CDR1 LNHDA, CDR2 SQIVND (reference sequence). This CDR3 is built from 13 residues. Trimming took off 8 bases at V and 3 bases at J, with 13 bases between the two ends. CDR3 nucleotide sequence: TGTGCCAGTTGCGGGATTAGTGACACTGAAGCTTTCTTT. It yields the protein CASCGISDTEAFF.

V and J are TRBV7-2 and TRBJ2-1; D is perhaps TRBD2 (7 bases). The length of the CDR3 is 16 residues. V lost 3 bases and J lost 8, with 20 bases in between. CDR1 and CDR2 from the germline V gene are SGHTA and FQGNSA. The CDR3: CASSFLGPGGGDEQFF. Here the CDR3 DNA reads TGTGCCAGCAGCTTTTTAGGTCCCGGAGGGGGGGATGAGCAGTTCTTC.

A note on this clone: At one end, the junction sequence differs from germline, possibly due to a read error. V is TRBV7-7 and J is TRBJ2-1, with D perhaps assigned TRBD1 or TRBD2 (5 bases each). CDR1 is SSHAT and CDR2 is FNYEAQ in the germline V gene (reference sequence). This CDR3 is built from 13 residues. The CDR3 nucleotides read TGTGCTAGCAGCTTAGAGGGGAACAATGAGCAGTTCTTC. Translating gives CASSLEGNNEQFF.

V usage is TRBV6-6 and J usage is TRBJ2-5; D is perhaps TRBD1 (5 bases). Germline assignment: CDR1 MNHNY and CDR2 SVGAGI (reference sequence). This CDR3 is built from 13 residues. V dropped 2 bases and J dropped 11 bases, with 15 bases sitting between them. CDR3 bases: TGTGCCAGCAGTTACGGGGCCCTTATTGAGCAGTACTTC. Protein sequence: CASSYGALIEQYF.

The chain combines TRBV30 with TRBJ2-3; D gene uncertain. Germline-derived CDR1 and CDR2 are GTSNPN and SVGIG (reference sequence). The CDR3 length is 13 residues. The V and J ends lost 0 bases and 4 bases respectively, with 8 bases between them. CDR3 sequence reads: CAWSVASADTQYF. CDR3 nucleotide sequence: TGTGCCTGGAGTGTAGCTTCGGCAGATACGCAGTATTTT. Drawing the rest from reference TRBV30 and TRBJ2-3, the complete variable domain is SQTIHQWPATLVQPVGSPLSLECTVEGTSNPNLYWYRQAAGRGLQLLFYSVGIGQISSEVPQNLSASRPQDRQFILSSKKLLLSDSGFYLCAWSVASADTQYFGPGTRLTVL.

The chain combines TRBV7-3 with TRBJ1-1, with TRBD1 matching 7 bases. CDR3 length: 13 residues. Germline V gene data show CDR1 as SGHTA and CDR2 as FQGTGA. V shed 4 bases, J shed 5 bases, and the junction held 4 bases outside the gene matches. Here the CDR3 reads CASSWGTATEAFF. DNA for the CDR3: TGTGCCAGCAGCTGGGGGACAGCGACTGAAGCTTTCTTT.

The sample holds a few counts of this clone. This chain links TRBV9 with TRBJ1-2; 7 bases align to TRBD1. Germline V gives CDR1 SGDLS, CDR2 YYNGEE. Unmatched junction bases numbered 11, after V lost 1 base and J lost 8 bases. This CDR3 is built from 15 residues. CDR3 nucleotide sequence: TGTGCCAGCAGCGTACTAGGAGGGGGCAGATACGGCTACACCTTC. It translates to CASSVLGGGRYGYTF.

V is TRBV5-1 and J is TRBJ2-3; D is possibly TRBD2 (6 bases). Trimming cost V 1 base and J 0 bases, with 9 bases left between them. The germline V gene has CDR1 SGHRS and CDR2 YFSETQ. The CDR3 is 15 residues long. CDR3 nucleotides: TGCGCCAGCAGCTTGTTTGCGGGGAGCACAGATACGCAGTATTTT. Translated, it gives CASSLFAGSTDTQYF.

DNA for the CDR3: TGTGCCAGCAGCTTGTCAGCTAATGAAAAACTGTTTTTT. Amino acid sequence: CASSLSANEKLFF. V and J are TRBV5-6 and TRBJ1-4; D call uncertain. Germline lookup yields CDR1 SGHDT and CDR2 YYEEEE. Deletions cut 1 base from V and 3 bases from J, with 4 bases between. The CDR3 length is 13 residues.

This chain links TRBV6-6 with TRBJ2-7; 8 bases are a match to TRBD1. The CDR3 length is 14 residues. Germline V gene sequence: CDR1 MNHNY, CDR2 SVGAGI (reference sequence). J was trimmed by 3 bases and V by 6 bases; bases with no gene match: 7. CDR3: CASRPGTGFYEQYF. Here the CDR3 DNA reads TGTGCCAGCAGGCCCGGGACAGGTTTCTACGAGCAGTACTTC.

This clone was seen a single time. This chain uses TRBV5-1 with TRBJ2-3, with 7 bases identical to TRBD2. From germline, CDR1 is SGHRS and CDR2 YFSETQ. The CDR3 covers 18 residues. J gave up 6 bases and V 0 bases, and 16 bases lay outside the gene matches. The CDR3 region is CASSLATSAGVVADTQYF. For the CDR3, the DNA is TGCGCCAGCAGCTTGGCTACCTCTGCGGGAGTCGTCGCGGATACGCAGTATTTT. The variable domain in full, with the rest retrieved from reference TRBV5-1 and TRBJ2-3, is KAGVTQTPRYLIKTRGQQVTLSCSPISGHRSVSWYQQTPGQGLQFLFEYFSETQRNKGNFPGRFSGRQFSNSRSEMNVSTLELGDSALYLCASSLATSAGVVADTQYFGPGTRLTVL.

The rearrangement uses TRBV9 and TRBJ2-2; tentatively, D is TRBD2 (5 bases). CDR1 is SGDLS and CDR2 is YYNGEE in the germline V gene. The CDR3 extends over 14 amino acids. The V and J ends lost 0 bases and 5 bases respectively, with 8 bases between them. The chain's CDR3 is CASSVERGTGELFF. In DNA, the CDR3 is TGTGCCAGCAGCGTAGAAAGAGGGACCGGGGAGCTGTTTTTT.

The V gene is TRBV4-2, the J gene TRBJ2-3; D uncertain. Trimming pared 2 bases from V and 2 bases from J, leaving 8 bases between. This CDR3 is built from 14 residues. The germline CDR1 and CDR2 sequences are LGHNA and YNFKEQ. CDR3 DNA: TGTGCCAGCAGCCAATCGTACTCCACAGATACGCAGTATTTT. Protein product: CASSQSYSTDTQYF.

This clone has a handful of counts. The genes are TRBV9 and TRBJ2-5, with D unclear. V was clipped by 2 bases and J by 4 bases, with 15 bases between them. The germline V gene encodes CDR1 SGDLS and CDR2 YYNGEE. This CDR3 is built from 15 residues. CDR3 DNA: TGTGCCAGCAGCGTCCTCGGTGGTAGTCTAGAGACCCAGTACTTC. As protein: CASSVLGGSLETQYF.

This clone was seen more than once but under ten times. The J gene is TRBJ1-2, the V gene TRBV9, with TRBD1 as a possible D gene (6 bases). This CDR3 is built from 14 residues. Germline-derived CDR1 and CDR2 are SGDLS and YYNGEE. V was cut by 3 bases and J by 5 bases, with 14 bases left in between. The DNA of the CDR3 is TGTGCCAGCAGCGGCAACTTGCAGGGGTATGGCTACACCTTC. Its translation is CASSGNLQGYGYTF.